A single sample gave rise to the 15 T cell receptor beta chains below, sequenced in a study of T cells in Graves' hyperthyroidism and ophthalmopathy (dated by TCRdb to about 2019). Preparation of the library involved multiplex PCR. Sequencing took place on an Illumina HiSeq 2000. The TCR beta CDR3 regions were amplified from the RNA transcripts. A first-round RT-PCR of the TCR CDR3 used the HTBI primer set with the Qiagen OneStep RT-PCR kit. TCRdb reanalyzed the raw reads on its own, using fastp at Q25 for trimming and MiXCR for clone calling, and kept in-frame beta chains. When rows share a CDR3 protein, they turn into one entry using the most common DNA and genes. This sample comprises fewer than 650,000 distinct CDR3 sequences, about 14% of them detected only once. Roughly 7% of the sample is held by the ten biggest clonotypes. The sample consisted of blood. The source is a woman between 18 and 29 years old with Graves' ophthalmopathy.

This chain joins TRBV4-2 and TRBJ2-5, with 9 bases matching TRBD2. Germline CDR1 reads LGHNA; CDR2 reads YNFKEQ. V shed 1 base, J shed 4 bases, and the junction held 10 bases outside the gene matches. The CDR3 has 17 residues. The CDR3 sequence is CASSQVGAGGRRETQYF. The DNA for the CDR3 is TGTGCCAGCAGCCAAGTTGGGGCGGGAGGGAGGAGAGAGACCCAGTACTTC.

This clonotype appeared a few times. The chain recombines TRBV19 with TRBJ1-1; D unresolved. Germline V gives CDR1 LNHDA, CDR2 SQIVND (reference sequence). This CDR3 has 14 residues. With 5 bases removed from V and 4 bases from J, the gap between germline ends came to 14 bases. The CDR3 loop is CASSFSLRATEAFF. CDR3 coding DNA: TGTGCCAGTAGTTTCAGCCTTAGGGCCACTGAAGCTTTCTTT.

This clonotype was seen repeatedly, ten times or more. V is TRBV2 and J is TRBJ2-3; D is undetermined. With 3 bases removed from V and 6 bases from J, the gap between germline ends came to 4 bases. Germline-derived CDR1 and CDR2 are SNHLY and FYNNEI. CDR3 length: 11 residues. Written as DNA, the CDR3 is TGTGCCAGCAGTGAGGTCGATACGCAGTATTTT. It translates to CASSEVDTQYF. The whole variable domain, filled in from reference TRBV2 and TRBJ2-3, reads EPEVTQTPSHQVTQMGQEVILRCVPISNHLYFYWYRQILGQKVEFLVSFYNNEISEKSEIFDDQFSVERPDGSNFTLKIRSTKLEDSAMYFCASSEVDTQYFGPGTRLTVL.

The V call is TRBV28, the J call TRBJ2-7; 9 bases match TRBD2. CDR3 size: 15 residues. CDR1 MDHEN and CDR2 SYDVKM come from the germline V gene. The V gene end was trimmed by 4 bases and the J gene end by 2 bases; junction bases not matched to a gene: 6. The CDR3 bases are TGTGCCAGCAGTTCCCCGAGCGGGGGGACCTACGAGCAGTACTTC. This codes for CASSSPSGGTYEQYF.

V and J are TRBV7-9 and TRBJ1-2; no clear D. V dropped 5 bases and J dropped 2 bases, with 12 bases sitting between them. Germline V gene sequence: CDR1 SEHNR, CDR2 FQNEAQ (reference sequence). The CDR3 has 14 residues. The CDR3 DNA sequence: TGTGCCAGCAGCCGCCTTGTTGCGAACTATGGCTACACCTTC. Protein sequence: CASSRLVANYGYTF.

This clonotype was counted once. A much larger clone sits a single nucleotide away, making a read error possible. The chain joins TRBV7-3 to TRBJ2-1; 9 bases map to TRBD2. The CDR3 has 15 residues. CDR1 is SGHTA, CDR2 FQGTGA, per germline. V trimming: 5 bases; J trimming: 6 bases; junction bases outside the gene matches: 8. CDR3 loop: CASSPRGAGGNEQFF. CDR3 bases: TGTGCCAGCAGCCCCAGGGGAGCGGGAGGCAATGAGCAGTTCTTC.

At least ten counts were recorded for this clonotype. The chain couples TRBV7-2 to TRBJ2-1; TRBD2 matches at 13 bases. Trimming at V came to 4 bases and at J to 8 bases, leaving 11 bases not matched to a gene. Germline CDR1 SGHTA, CDR2 FQGNSA. The length of the CDR3 is 17 residues. The CDR3 DNA follows: TGTGCCAGCAGCTCTACGACTAGCGGGAGGATATTCGATGAGCAGTTCTTC. Translating it yields CASSSTTSGRIFDEQFF.

This clonotype was observed many times. This chain uses TRBV3-1 with TRBJ2-1, with 10 bases fitting TRBD2. The length of the CDR3 is 15 residues. With V trimmed by 2 bases and J by 6 bases, 4 bases remained unmatched. Germline V lookup: CDR1 LGHDT, CDR2 YNNKEL (reference sequence). The CDR3, as DNA: TGTGCCAGCAGCCAACTAGCGGGAGTAGTCAATGAGCAGTTCTTC. Protein sequence: CASSQLAGVVNEQFF.

Ten or more counts support this clonotype. The chain links TRBV7-3 to TRBJ2-5; 12 nucleotides line up with TRBD1. The CDR3 runs to 16 residues. CDR1 is SGHTA and CDR2 is FQGTGA in the germline V gene. J gave up 7 bases and V 5 bases, and 11 bases lay outside the gene matches. The CDR3 region is CASSESGTGGAGTQYF. The DNA of the CDR3 is TGTGCCAGCAGCGAATCCGGGACAGGGGGCGCTGGGACCCAGTACTTC.

In this sample, this clonotype turned up many times. The chain carries TRBV28 and TRBJ2-7; 9 nucleotides agree with TRBD1. CDR1 is MDHEN and CDR2 is SYDVKM in the germline V gene. The CDR3 extends over 15 amino acids. With 5 bases clipped from V and 3 bases from J, the junction kept 8 bases outside the gene matches. The CDR3 DNA follows: TGTGCCAGCAGTCAAAGGGACAGGGATCACTACGAGCAGTACTTC. Translation gives CASSQRDRDHYEQYF.

The J gene is TRBJ1-2, the V gene TRBV2; D is unclear. V was trimmed by 1 base and J by 0 bases, leaving 9 bases between them. The CDR3 consists of 15 residues. Germline CDR1 and CDR2: SNHLY and FYNNEI. CDR3 region: CASSEVGISNYGYTF. DNA of the CDR3: TGTGCCAGCAGTGAAGTTGGGATCTCTAACTATGGCTACACCTTC.

This clonotype has ten or more counts. The chain carries TRBV6-5 and TRBJ2-7; tentative D call: TRBD1 (5 bases). The V end lost 0 bases, the J end lost 4 bases, and 13 bases lay between the germline ends. Per the germline V gene, CDR1 is MNHEY and CDR2 is SVGAGI. The CDR3 length is 15 residues. CDR3 amino acids: CASSYSVLGAYEQYF. The CDR3 coding sequence is TGTGCCAGCAGTTACTCAGTCCTAGGGGCGTACGAGCAGTACTTC.

This clonotype showed up many times. V gene TRBV2 combines with J gene TRBJ1-1; D uncertain. The CDR3 is 14 amino acids. Germline loops: CDR1 SNHLY, CDR2 FYNNEI. V lost 3 bases, J lost 2 bases, and 10 bases lay in between. The CDR3 DNA reads TGTGCCAGCAGTGACGGGCAGGCTAACACTGAAGCTTTCTTT. It encodes CASSDGQANTEAFF.

This clonotype was seen at least ten times. The chain employs TRBV18 and TRBJ1-1, with 8 bases matching TRBD1. CDR3 length: 15 residues. J gave up 3 bases and V 3 bases, and 6 bases lay outside the gene matches. Germline V gives CDR1 KGHSH, CDR2 LQKENI. The CDR3 reads CASSPRQGWDTEAFF. CDR3 in DNA: TGTGCCAGCTCACCTAGACAGGGGTGGGACACTGAAGCTTTCTTT.

The table lists this clonotype with a few counts. V is TRBV19 and J is TRBJ2-7; D is undetermined. Looked up from germline, CDR1 is LNHDA and CDR2 is SQIVND (reference sequence). The CDR3 extends over 15 amino acids. Trimming pared 1 base from V and 0 bases from J, leaving 10 bases between. This chain's CDR3 is CASSIVHQASYEQYF. CDR3 DNA: TGTGCCAGTAGTATAGTTCATCAGGCCTCCTACGAGCAGTACTTC.